The entry below describes one T cell receptor (beta chain). This sample's treatment: over 15 received Ad26.COV2.S at low or high dose, single or two shots; about 5 received placebo; per-sample allocation not given. Specimens were obtained on day 63 following the first vaccine or placebo injection. Some clones are missing from TCRdb's copy, which holds only in-frame ones; the method was immunoSEQ multiplex PCR. The sample has approximately 400,000 clones, 85% seen once. The data belong to a study of Ad26.COV2.S vaccination and SARS-CoV-2 variants. Study-level background: The donor belonged to the COV1001 Ad26.COV2.S trial arm.

CDR3 length: 18 amino acids. V was trimmed by 6 bases and J by 3 bases, leaving 26 bases between them. The germline CDR1 and CDR2 sequences are LNHDA and SQIVND (reference sequence). The specimen was peripheral blood, collected in a trial of Ad26.COV2.S vaccine versus placebo. The chain has TRBV19 and TRBJ1-2; no firm D call. This TCR was recovered from a person between 18 and 60 years old who received the Ad26.COV2.S COVID-19 vaccine or a placebo. CDR3 in amino acids: CASSGPSEGTEGHYGYTF. Here the CDR3 DNA reads TGTGCCAGTAGCGGCCCTAGTGAGGGAACGGAGGGTCACTATGGCTACACCTTC.